This TCR beta chain was recorded in a study of T-cell memory formation after mild COVID-19 (dated by TCRdb to the early 2020s). For the wider study: Most TCR sequence clusters were specific to one of the two donors. T-cell clones expanding and contracting after mild COVID-19 in two donors were tracked by longitudinal TCRalpha and TCRbeta repertoire sequencing. Two young, previously healthy adult volunteers, one female and one male, were included in the cohort.

Broader findings and caveats from the paper: SARS-CoV-2 specificity was not confirmed for the second-wave clones peaking on day 37. The detection of some responding clones in pre-infection memory suggests that pre-existing cross-reactive memory T cells joined the SARS-CoV-2 response. Contracting CD4+ clones were found mainly in CM and EM memory subsets, while CD8+ clones were enriched in EMRA. The study covered only two mild cases, and larger cohorts including severe cases with pre-infection samples were considered necessary. From day 15 to 85, contracting clones showed balanced CD4/CD8 phenotypes, whereas a second wave of clones that expanded from day 15 to 37 leaned towards CD4+.

This clonotype occurred a few times. Which antigen it targets is not known. Qualities for individual bases were not recorded, and no much larger clone is one base off. Sequencing took place on an Illumina NovaSeq 6000. TCRalpha and TCRbeta cDNA libraries were constructed by 5'RACE with constant-segment primers, with sample barcodes and unique molecular identifiers being introduced. RNA was extracted from every sample with Trizol reagent. Library amplification was performed in two PCR steps, and a second sample barcode and Illumina TruSeq adapters were introduced in the second step. Sequencing of libraries was performed on an Illumina NovaSeq with 2 x 150 bp paired-end reads. The study's own analysis went as follows. With migec v1.2.7, reads were demultiplexed and then collapsed into UMI-guided consensus sequences. Using mixcr v2.1.11, UMI consensuses were aligned to TRA and TRB V and J templates and then assembled into clonotypes. Clonotypes were classified as expanded or contracted when called significant by both edgeR and NoisET, with noise models trained on biological replicates. For edgeR calls, the thresholds were a false discovery rate-adjusted p below 0.01 and a log2 fold-change of 1. PCA with hierarchical clustering of max-normalized trajectories of the 1000 most abundant clonotypes was used as exploratory dynamics analysis. Separately sequenced CD4+ and CD8+ repertoires were used to assign a CD4 or CD8 phenotype to each responding clone. The raw public reads went through TCRdb reprocessing: fastp at Q25, MiXCR clone calling, in-frame beta chains kept. Duplicate CDR3 protein sequences are folded into a single record with the most common DNA and genes. These V and J calls originate from TCRdb's pipeline instead of the authors' own analysis. The sample records around 340,000 distinct CDR3 sequences, more than 15% of which are singletons. The biggest ten clones account for about 22% of the sample.

Ficoll-Paque density gradient centrifugation was used to isolate PBMCs. Sequencing was done on a sample of PBMCs or a T cell subset sorted from them (not recorded which). This receptor was obtained from a man between 18 and 29 years old who had mild COVID-19 (a few samples of this study predate the infection). The sample titles of this study are shuffled in the database, so cell type and time point are left out; the donor was told from shared clones.

The CDR3 has the sequence CASSPSLGQPQHF. The base sequence is TGTGCCAGCAGTCCCAGTCTGGGTCAGCCCCAGCATTTT. The sequence joins TRBV6-5 to TRBJ1-5, with the D gene uncertain. Cut back by 5 bases and 6 bases, the V and J ends lie 11 bases apart. Via the germline V gene, CDR1 is MNHEY and CDR2 SVGAGI. The CDR3 covers 13 residues, taking in both the cysteine and the phenylalanine. Kept here is only the CDR3 DNA, which spans 39 bases and is read in frame from base 1.